The 25 T cell receptor beta chains below come from one sample, sequenced in a study of T-cell memory formation after mild COVID-19. TCRdb processed the 5' RACE reads anew with MiXCR; each CDR3 protein has one entry. The data hold about 470,000 distinct CDR3 sequences, with 18% observed a single time. The sample comprised PBMCs or a T cell subset sorted from them (not recorded which). The source is an adult woman who had mild COVID-19 (a few samples of this study predate the infection). Cell type and time point are not known.

This clonotype was detected only a few times. The CDR3: CASSTGSTNEKLFF. The CDR3 DNA is TGTGCCAGCAGCACAGGGTCAACTAATGAAAAACTGTTTTTT. The rearrangement links TRBV9 to TRBJ1-4, with a tentative D call TRBD1 (6 bases). Germline-derived CDR1 and CDR2 are SGDLS and YYNGEE. This CDR3 has 14 residues. The V gene lost 4 bases and the J gene lost 0 bases, with 7 bases spanning the gap.

The genes are TRBV7-9 and TRBJ2-1, with TRBD2 matching 10 bases. Germline trimming cut 1 base from V and 7 bases from J; bases unmatched to any gene: 4. The CDR3 spans 15 residues. The V gene's germline CDR1 is SEHNR and CDR2 FQNEAQ (reference sequence). This CDR3 is CASSLVTSGLNEQFF. DNA of the CDR3: TGTGCCAGCAGCTTAGTGACTAGCGGGCTTAATGAGCAGTTCTTC.

This chain uses TRBV6-6 with TRBJ1-5; D is perhaps TRBD1 (6 bases). This CDR3 comprises 13 residues. CDR1 and CDR2 (germline): MNHNY, SVGAGI (reference sequence). Trimming left V 6 bases short and J 7 bases short, with 13 bases between. The CDR3 DNA sequence: TGTGCCAGCAGAAGACCAGGGGACCAGCCCCAGCATTTT. Protein product: CASRRPGDQPQHF.

This clonotype appeared many times. The V call is TRBV7-9, the J call TRBJ2-3; D is perhaps TRBD2 (6 bases). This CDR3 has 15 residues. CDR1 and CDR2 (germline): SEHNR, FQNEAQ (reference sequence). Trimming stripped 4 bases from V and 6 bases from J, with 17 bases between. The CDR3 bases are TGTGCCAGCAGCTCCGGCCGGGGGTTTGGGGATACGCAGTATTTT. Its translation: CASSSGRGFGDTQYF.

The CDR3 region is CSARALPSSTDTQYF. CDR3 sequence (DNA): TGCAGTGCTAGAGCGTTGCCCTCTAGCACAGATACGCAGTATTTT. The chain joins TRBV20-1 to TRBJ2-3; no clear D. Per germline, CDR1 DFQATT and CDR2 SNEGSKA (reference sequence). This CDR3 comprises 15 residues. V was trimmed by 1 base and J by 0 bases, leaving 11 bases between them.

This clonotype was seen a handful of times. The V and J genes are TRBV11-2 and TRBJ2-7, with 8 positions matching TRBD2. With V trimmed by 3 bases and J by 6 bases, 7 bases remained unmatched. CDR3 length: 14 amino acids. Germline V lookup: CDR1 SGHAT, CDR2 FQNNGV. CDR3 amino acids: CASSLSGLVTEQYF. DNA for the CDR3: TGTGCCAGCAGCTTGTCGGGACTAGTGACCGAGCAGTACTTC.

V and J are TRBV6-2 or TRBV6-3 and TRBJ2-1; 8 bases agree with TRBD2. The V gene end was trimmed by 4 bases and the J gene end by 15 bases; junction bases not matched to a gene: 5. Germline V CDR1 and CDR2: MNHEY, SVGEGT. There are 11 residues in the CDR3. This CDR3 is CASSSREVPFF. CDR3 sequence (DNA): TGTGCCAGCAGTTCGCGGGAGGTACCGTTCTTC.

The rearrangement joins TRBV6-5 to TRBJ1-5; possible D gene TRBD1, 6 bases. The CDR3 is 13 amino acids. Germline V gene sequence: CDR1 MNHEY, CDR2 SVGAGI. V was trimmed by 5 bases and J by 6 bases, leaving 11 bases between them. The CDR3 DNA sequence: TGTGCCAGCAGTCCTACAGGGCGTCAGCCCCAGCATTTT. It encodes CASSPTGRQPQHF.

V and J are TRBV19 and TRBJ2-7; D tentatively fits TRBD1 or TRBD2 (6 bases each). V lost 5 bases to trimming and J lost 2 bases, with 16 bases between them. CDR3 length equals 15 residues. Germline assignment: CDR1 LNHDA and CDR2 SQIVND (reference sequence). CDR3 loop: CASSSGGTFAYEQYF. CDR3 nucleotides: TGTGCCAGTAGTTCTGGGGGGACATTCGCCTACGAGCAGTACTTC. Based on the CDR3 plus reference TRBV19 and TRBJ2-7, the full variable domain is DGGITQSPKYLFRKEGQNVTLSCEQNLNHDAMYWYRQDPGQGLRLIYYSQIVNDFQKGDIAEGYSVSREKKESFPLTVTSAQKNPTAFYLCASSSGGTFAYEQYFGPGTRLTVT.

The table lists this clonotype with a few counts. The chain has TRBV12-3 or TRBV12-4 and TRBJ2-3; D unclear. The CDR3 runs 15 residues. V was pared by 3 bases and J by 0 bases, with 10 bases between. The CDR3 protein is CASSFKAVSTDTQYF. The CDR3 DNA is TGTGCCAGCAGTTTTAAGGCAGTGAGCACAGATACGCAGTATTTT.

This clonotype was observed a handful of times. This sequence joins TRBV20-1 and TRBJ2-2; the match to TRBD2 covers 7 bases. The junction had 9 bases not matched to a gene; V was cut back by 5 bases and J by 3 bases. The CDR3 totals 15 residues. Germline lookup yields CDR1 DFQATT and CDR2 SNEGSKA (reference sequence). In nucleotides, the CDR3 is TGCAGTGCTGTCCCCGGGGGGTCCTACACCGGGGAGCTGTTTTTT. This codes for CSAVPGGSYTGELFF.

This clonotype was found a few times. The J gene is TRBJ1-3, the V gene TRBV7-9, with 7 nucleotides matching TRBD1. The CDR3 has 15 amino acids. V was pared by 10 bases and J by 2 bases, with 11 bases of the junction left unmatched. Looked up from germline, CDR1 is SEHNR and CDR2 is FQNEAQ (reference sequence). CDR3 region: CATNPQGGTGNTIYF. The CDR3 DNA follows: TGTGCCACCAATCCTCAGGGGGGGACTGGAAACACCATATATTTT.

The CDR3: CASSFKGIDTISTDTQYF. In DNA form, the CDR3 reads TGTGCCAGCAGTTTTAAGGGAATCGATACAATTTCCACAGATACGCAGTATTTT. The chain carries TRBV12-3 or TRBV12-4 and TRBJ2-3; D gene unclear. With 3 bases removed from V and 2 bases from J, the gap between germline ends came to 21 bases. The CDR3 runs to 18 residues.

The rearrangement links TRBV20-1 to TRBJ2-7; 8 nucleotides align to TRBD2. From germline, CDR1 is DFQATT and CDR2 SNEGSKA (reference sequence). The CDR3 covers 15 residues. Losses at the gene ends were 0 bases for V and 4 bases for J; bases not matched to a gene: 8. The CDR3 region is CSARDSSGSGYEQYF. CDR3 in DNA: TGCAGTGCTAGAGACAGCAGCGGGAGTGGGTACGAGCAGTACTTC.

This clonotype was seen a handful of times. This chain joins TRBV4-3 and TRBJ2-1; the D gene is possibly TRBD2 (6 bases). The germline CDR1 and CDR2 sequences are LGHNA and YSLEER. Trimming cost V 5 bases and J 6 bases, with 14 bases left between them. The CDR3 has 14 residues. The CDR3 region is CASSYTSLSNEQFF. The CDR3 nucleotides are TGCGCCAGCAGCTACACTAGCCTCAGCAATGAGCAGTTCTTC.

The sample holds a few counts of this clonotype. The chain couples TRBV4-3 to TRBJ2-2; D is possibly TRBD2 (5 bases). The germline gives CDR1 LGHNA, CDR2 YSLEER. The CDR3 is 15 amino acids. The V and J ends lost 4 bases and 6 bases respectively, with 15 bases between them. CDR3 nucleotides: TGCGCCAGCAGCCTATCGGGGAATTCGGCCGGGGAGCTGTTTTTT. As protein: CASSLSGNSAGELFF.

This clonotype was found a few times. The rearrangement uses TRBV6-5 and TRBJ1-2; D is undetermined. The CDR3 sequence is 13 residues long. CDR1 and CDR2 (germline): MNHEY, SVGAGI. The V gene lost 1 base and the J gene lost 4 bases, with 7 bases spanning the gap. In DNA form, the CDR3 reads TGTGCCAGCAGTTACTTAGACCGCTATGGCTACACCTTC. It yields the protein CASSYLDRYGYTF.

The table lists this clonotype with a few counts. The CDR3: CASSVGQGVYGYTF. CDR3 in DNA: TGTGCCAGCAGCGTAGGCCAGGGAGTCTATGGCTACACCTTC. The genes are TRBV9 and TRBJ1-2; tentative D call: TRBD1 (5 bases). Germline assignment: CDR1 SGDLS and CDR2 YYNGEE. This CDR3 region has 14 residues. With 0 bases removed from V and 4 bases from J, the gap between germline ends came to 10 bases.

The chain carries TRBV7-2 and TRBJ2-3; D call uncertain. The ends were cut back, 1 base at V and 6 bases at J, with 14 bases in the middle. CDR3 length: 15 residues. Germline CDR1 is SGHTA and CDR2 is FQGNSA. CDR3 sequence (DNA): TGTGCCAGCAGCTTAGTCCATACAGCAGCCGATACGCAGTATTTT. This translates into CASSLVHTAADTQYF.

V and J are TRBV29-1 and TRBJ2-7; 10 positions agree with TRBD2. Germline V gene data show CDR1 as SQVTM and CDR2 as ANQGSEA. J was trimmed by 4 bases and V by 1 base; bases with no gene match: 4. CDR3 length: 14 amino acids. The CDR3 DNA follows: TGCAGCGTTGAAGTAGCGGGAGGATCGTACGAGCAGTACTTC. Its protein product is CSVEVAGGSYEQYF.

A few counts support this clonotype. V gene TRBV6-2 or TRBV6-3 combines with J gene TRBJ1-1; D call uncertain. CDR1 and CDR2 (germline): MNHEY, SVGEGT. The CDR3 spans 13 residues. Deletions cut 5 bases from V and 8 bases from J, with 15 bases between. The CDR3 protein is CASSQTPAGEAFF. The CDR3 coding sequence is TGTGCCAGCAGTCAGACGCCTGCGGGAGAAGCTTTCTTT.

CDR3 sequence: CSVNVPNTEAFF. CDR3 sequence (DNA): TGCAGCGTTAATGTTCCGAACACTGAAGCTTTCTTT. The genes are TRBV29-1 and TRBJ1-1; D gene uncertain. The CDR3 is 12 amino acids. CDR1 and CDR2 (germline): SQVTM, ANQGSEA. Trimming removed 5 bases at V and 1 base at J, with 8 bases between.

The genes are TRBV4-2 and TRBJ2-1; 10 bases line up with TRBD2. The germline V gene has CDR1 LGHNA and CDR2 YNFKEQ. Trimming at V came to 6 bases and at J to 0 bases, leaving 5 bases not matched to a gene. This CDR3 has 16 amino acids. CDR3: CASRSSGGHSYNEQFF. The CDR3, as DNA: TGTGCCAGCAGGAGTAGCGGGGGGCACTCCTACAATGAGCAGTTCTTC.

The gene calls are TRBV12-5 and TRBJ2-7; no clear D gene. CDR1 is LGHNT, CDR2 FRNRAP, per germline. The ends were cut back, 6 bases at V and 0 bases at J, with 15 bases in the middle. This CDR3 region has 15 residues. The CDR3 loop is CASGLPPGHSYEQYF. In nucleotides, the CDR3 is TGTGCTAGTGGCCTCCCTCCCGGGCACTCCTACGAGCAGTACTTC. Combining the CDR3 with reference TRBV12-5 and TRBJ2-7 gives the whole variable domain DARVTQTPRHKVTEMGQEVTMRCQPILGHNTVFWYRQTMMQGLELLAYFRNRAPLDDSGMPKDRFSAEMPDATLATLKIQPSEPRDSAVYFCASGLPPGHSYEQYFGPGTRLTVT.

This chain joins TRBV12-3 or TRBV12-4 and TRBJ2-6; D is possibly TRBD2 (7 bases). The CDR3 is made up of 20 amino acids. Trimming removed 7 bases at V and 2 bases at J, with 27 bases between. The DNA for the CDR3 is TGTGCCAGCACCCCCTGGGGGGGCCCGGGGGTTTCTCCTGGGGCCAACGTCCTGACTTTC. The encoded protein is CASTPWGGPGVSPGANVLTF.